These 27 T cell receptor beta chains originate from one sample sequenced in a study of shared clonotypes between healthy human individuals (dated by TCRdb to about 2020). Libraries were made using the immunoSEQ multiplex PCR assay. TCRdb stores this immuneACCESS table with in-frame sequences only. Part of the clones is absent; in the studies checked, under half of the shortfall reflects unresolved V genes, and no reason is known for the rest. The sample yields 110,000 or so clones; around 66% were counted once. Roughly 24% of the sample is taken by the ten largest. Sequencing was performed on memory CD8+ T cells sorted from blood. The sample's cell subset or site label, in plain terms: CD45RO+ cells pooled with CCR7-negative TemRA cells. The receptor source for this set is a woman in her twenties or thirties in good health.

V is TRBV19 and J is TRBJ1-5; weak D call: TRBD1 (5 bases). The CDR3 covers 16 residues. The V and J ends lost 3 bases and 4 bases respectively, with 16 bases between them. Germline CDR1 reads LNHDA; CDR2 reads SQIVND (reference sequence). The CDR3 sequence: CASSIACRACNQPQHF. In DNA form, the CDR3 reads TGTGCCAGTAGTATTGCTTGCAGGGCATGTAATCAGCCCCAGCATTTT.

V gene TRBV19 combines with J gene TRBJ2-7; D not resolved. Trimming pared 1 base from V and 2 bases from J, leaving 9 bases between. From germline, CDR1 is LNHDA and CDR2 SQIVND (reference sequence). The CDR3 has 14 residues. The chain's CDR3 is CASSIVHSPYEQYF. DNA of the CDR3: TGTGCCAGTAGTATAGTGCACAGCCCCTACGAGCAGTACTTC.

This chain uses TRBV10-1 with TRBJ2-5, with D perhaps assigned TRBD1 or TRBD2 (6 bases each). CDR1 WNHNN and CDR2 SYGVQD come from the germline V gene (reference sequence). The CDR3 is 14 amino acids. The ends were cut back, 3 bases at V and 5 bases at J, with 13 bases in the middle. CDR3 amino acids: CASSEGTGAETQYF. In nucleotides, the CDR3 is TGCGCCAGCAGTGAAGGCACGGGGGCGGAGACCCAGTACTTC.

By share, this clone counts as medium-sized. V gene TRBV7-6 combines with J gene TRBJ2-5; 8 bases are shared with TRBD2. The germline CDR1 and CDR2 sequences are SGHVS and FNYEAQ. V was clipped by 2 bases and J by 2 bases; unmatched bases: 4. The CDR3 contains 15 residues. CDR3 loop: CASSLLAGTQETQYF. The CDR3 nucleotides are TGTGCCAGCAGCTTACTAGCGGGTACTCAAGAGACCCAGTACTTC.

The sample holds a few counts of this clone. This chain connects TRBV7-9 to TRBJ1-1; 7 bases align to TRBD1. This CDR3 contains 14 residues. Trimming cost V 5 bases and J 1 base; bases outside gene matches: 4. The germline V gene encodes CDR1 SEHNR and CDR2 FQNEAQ (reference sequence). The CDR3, as DNA: TGTGCCAGCAGCCCTGGGACAGCGAACACTGAAGCTTTCTTT. This codes for CASSPGTANTEAFF.

The chain couples TRBV27 to TRBJ1-1; 9 nucleotides align to TRBD1. CDR3 length equals 19 residues. Losses at the gene ends were 5 bases for V and 4 bases for J; bases not matched to a gene: 20. Germline CDR1 reads MNHEY; CDR2 reads SMNVEV (reference sequence). The CDR3 spells CASSPRQQTGGSLSTEAFF. In DNA form, the CDR3 reads TGTGCCAGCAGTCCCAGACAACAAACAGGGGGCTCCTTGAGCACTGAAGCTTTCTTT.

The rearrangement links TRBV5-1 to TRBJ2-7; TRBD2 agrees at 13 bases. The germline V gene has CDR1 SGHRS and CDR2 YFSETQ. This CDR3 comprises 15 residues. Trimming took 4 bases from V and 3 from J; bases not matched to a gene: 4. CDR3 bases: TGCGCCAGCAGCCTAGGGACTAGCGGGAACTACGAGCAGTACTTC. Its translation is CASSLGTSGNYEQYF. Supplemented by reference TRBV5-1 and TRBJ2-7, the full variable domain reads KAGVTQTPRYLIKTRGQQVTLSCSPISGHRSVSWYQQTPGQGLQFLFEYFSETQRNKGNFPGRFSGRQFSNSRSEMNVSTLELGDSALYLCASSLGTSGNYEQYFGPGTRLTVT.

The chain has TRBV19 and TRBJ2-7; 7 positions match TRBD2. V lost 6 bases and J lost 2; bases outside the gene matches: 4. From germline, CDR1 is LNHDA and CDR2 SQIVND (reference sequence). The CDR3 runs to 13 residues. CDR3 loop: CASSLTSAYEQYF. The CDR3 DNA follows: TGTGCCAGTAGCCTCACTAGCGCCTACGAGCAGTACTTC.

J is TRBJ2-1 and V is TRBV7-2; 9 bases fit TRBD2. V gave up 7 bases and J gave up 3 bases; unmatched junction bases: 16. The CDR3 runs 18 residues. CDR1 is SGHTA and CDR2 is FQGNSA in the germline V gene. CDR3 in amino acids: CASIFWGKREVYYNEQFF. The DNA of the CDR3 is TGTGCCAGCATATTCTGGGGGAAGCGGGAGGTTTACTACAATGAGCAGTTCTTC.

This clone was counted between two and nine times. The chain employs TRBV5-6 and TRBJ2-7, with TRBD2 identical over 8 bases. Germline V gene sequence: CDR1 SGHDT, CDR2 YYEEEE. With V trimmed by 0 bases and J by 4 bases, 12 bases remained unmatched. The CDR3 contains 17 residues. The CDR3 sequence is CASSLGGPSGLAYEQYF. CDR3 DNA sequence: TGTGCCAGCAGCTTGGGGGGGCCTAGCGGGCTGGCGTACGAGCAGTACTTC.

This clone was counted ten times or more. The V gene is TRBV14, the J gene TRBJ2-1; possibly TRBD2 for D (5 bases). The CDR3 length is 15 residues. V was trimmed by 1 base and J by 6 bases, leaving 13 bases between them. The germline V gene encodes CDR1 SGHDN and CDR2 FVKESK. This chain's CDR3 is CASSQARTGSNEQFF. In nucleotides, the CDR3 is TGTGCCAGCAGCCAAGCCAGGACTGGTTCCAATGAGCAGTTCTTC.

The chain links TRBV25-1 to TRBJ2-3; 9 positions match TRBD2. In germline, CDR1 is MGHDK, CDR2 SYGVNS. The CDR3 contains 18 residues. After removal of 6 bases from V and 2 bases from J, the junction contained 15 bases not matched to a gene. The CDR3 DNA reads TGTGCCAGCAGCCCCGAAGGAACCCTAGCGGGGTCCACAGATACGCAGTATTTT. This encodes CASSPEGTLAGSTDTQYF.

The chain combines TRBV6-1 with TRBJ1-1, with a tentative D call TRBD1 (5 bases). Between the trimmed V and J ends, which lost 8 bases and 0 bases, there was a span of 10 bases. The CDR3 is 13 residues long. The germline CDR1 and CDR2 sequences are MNHNS and SASEGT. As DNA, the CDR3 is TGTGCCAGCTCGGACACAATGAACACTGAAGCTTTCTTT. Encoded protein: CASSDTMNTEAFF.

The genes are TRBV4-1 and TRBJ2-5; 7 nucleotides align to TRBD2. In germline, CDR1 is MGHRA, CDR2 YSYEKL. V lost 3 bases to trimming and J lost 7 bases; unmatched junction nucleotides: 11. The CDR3 totals 15 residues. The DNA of the CDR3 is TGCGCCAGCAGCCACCTTGGGTGGAGGGAGGGGACCCAGTACTTC. Its translation: CASSHLGWREGTQYF.

The rearrangement joins TRBV5-1 to TRBJ2-5; TRBD2 agrees at 9 bases. The CDR3 has 19 residues. The trim removed 2 bases at V and 5 bases at J, leaving 19 bases unmatched. Per germline, CDR1 SGHRS and CDR2 YFSETQ. The CDR3 nucleotides are TGCGCCAGCAGCTTAACCGCCGGGACACTAATAGCGGGGGAGGAGACCCAGTACTTC. It yields the protein CASSLTAGTLIAGEETQYF.

This clone was counted ten times or more. The gene calls are TRBV2 and TRBJ1-5; the D gene is possibly TRBD1 (6 bases). Trimming left V 5 bases short and J 0 bases short, with 11 bases between. Germline V lookup: CDR1 SNHLY, CDR2 FYNNEI. The CDR3 is 15 amino acids. CDR3 sequence reads: CASSKDRDSNQPQHF. CDR3 bases: TGTGCCAGCAGTAAGGACAGAGATAGCAATCAGCCCCAGCATTTT.

This clone was observed many times. The chain is built from TRBV4-1 and TRBJ2-2, with unresolved D. The ends were cut back, 1 base at V and 5 bases at J, with 2 bases in the middle. The CDR3 spans 12 residues. Germline CDR1 and CDR2: MGHRA and YSYEKL. In DNA form, the CDR3 reads TGCGCCAGCAGCCAAGGGACCGGGGAGCTGTTTTTT. It translates to CASSQGTGELFF.

As DNA, the CDR3 is TGTGCCAGCAGTCACAGACCCCCTCCGGAGCATTTT. Amino acids: CASSHRPPPEHF. The chain combines TRBV27 with TRBJ1-5; D is uncertain. Deletions cut 5 bases from V and 14 bases from J, with 16 bases between. The CDR3 length is 12 residues. CDR1 MNHEY and CDR2 SMNVEV come from the germline V gene (reference sequence).

This chain joins TRBV5-1 and TRBJ2-7; the D gene is possibly TRBD2 (6 bases). Germline-derived CDR1 and CDR2 are SGHRS and YFSETQ. Deletions cut 0 bases from V and 4 bases from J, with 8 bases between. The CDR3 is 13 residues long. In DNA form, the CDR3 reads TGCGCCAGCAGCTTGGCGGGACTGTACGAGCAGTACTTC. Translated, it gives CASSLAGLYEQYF.

The chain carries TRBV7-9 and TRBJ2-1, with 7 nucleotides matching TRBD1. Germline V CDR1 and CDR2: SEHNR, FQNEAQ (reference sequence). The CDR3 runs 15 residues. With 5 bases clipped from V and 6 bases from J, the junction kept 10 bases outside the gene matches. The CDR3 region has the DNA TGTGCCAGCAGCCCGAGACAGGGTCCGACCAATGAGCAGTTCTTC. Translated, it gives CASSPRQGPTNEQFF.

The chain recombines TRBV7-9 with TRBJ2-7; D remains unclear. The length of the CDR3 is 15 residues. V gave up 5 bases and J gave up 1 base, with 15 bases separating them. Germline V gene data show CDR1 as SEHNR and CDR2 as FQNEAQ (reference sequence). The CDR3 is CASSPNLASSYEQYF. The DNA of the CDR3 is TGTGCCAGCAGCCCCAACTTGGCTTCTTCCTACGAGCAGTACTTC. Using reference TRBV7-9 and TRBJ2-7 for the parts outside the CDR3, the full variable domain is DTGVSQNPRHKITKRGQNVTFRCDPISEHNRLYWYRQTLGQGPEFLTYFQNEAQLEKSRLLSDRFSAERPKGSFSTLEIQRTEQGDSAMYLCASSPNLASSYEQYFGPGTRLTVT.

V is TRBV28 and J is TRBJ2-7; no clear D gene. Germline V CDR1 and CDR2: MDHEN, SYDVKM. Trimming removed 7 bases at V and 0 bases at J, with 13 bases between. The CDR3 spans 14 residues. In nucleotides, the CDR3 is TGTGCCAGCAAATTGTCGAGGAGCTCCTACGAGCAGTACTTC. Its protein is CASKLSRSSYEQYF.

The rearrangement joins TRBV11-3 to TRBJ2-1; TRBD2 matches at 11 bases. Per the germline V gene, CDR1 is SGHNT and CDR2 is YENEEA. The ends lost 6 bases at V and 5 bases at J; junction bases unmatched: 6. The CDR3 contains 15 residues. The CDR3 DNA reads as TGTGCCAGCAGTCGTCCGGGACTAGCGGACAATGAGCAGTTCTTC. This gives the protein CASSRPGLADNEQFF.

The chain couples TRBV6-6 to TRBJ2-2; no reliable D call. The germline V gene has CDR1 MNHNY and CDR2 SVGAGI (reference sequence). Deletions cut 5 bases from V and 0 bases from J, with 10 bases between. The CDR3 is 15 amino acids. CDR3 sequence reads: CASSLDGTNTGELFF. The CDR3 bases are TGTGCCAGCAGTCTGGACGGAACGAACACCGGGGAGCTGTTTTTT.

Remarks on this clone: Mismatch with germline at one junction end may stem from a read error. The rearrangement uses TRBV6-1 and TRBJ2-1; 7 bases align to TRBD2. The CDR3 extends over 15 amino acids. The germline V gene has CDR1 MNHNS and CDR2 SASEGT. The CDR3, as DNA: TGTGCCGGCAGTGTAGAAGCGGGAAGTTCCAATGAGCAGTTCTTC. The encoded protein is CAGSVEAGSSNEQFF.

V is TRBV27 and J is TRBJ2-7; TRBD1 is a possible D gene (5 bases). Germline CDR1 MNHEY, CDR2 SMNVEV (reference sequence). V gave up 5 bases and J gave up 2 bases, with 10 bases separating them. This CDR3 contains 13 residues. CDR3 sequence: CASSPVGAYEQYF. CDR3 DNA sequence: TGTGCCAGCAGTCCCGTAGGGGCCTACGAGCAGTACTTC.

The chain links TRBV28 to TRBJ2-2; D possibly corresponds to TRBD1 (6 bases). V lost 6 bases and J 1 base, leaving 12 bases between the germline ends. The CDR3 covers 15 residues. Germline V gives CDR1 MDHEN, CDR2 SYDVKM. The CDR3 sequence: CASRTPGVNTGELFF. DNA for the CDR3: TGTGCCAGCAGAACTCCAGGGGTGAACACCGGGGAGCTGTTTTTT. The full variable domain, completed using reference TRBV28 and TRBJ2-2, is DVKVTQSSRYLVKRTGEKVFLECVQDMDHENMFWYRQDPGLGLRLIYFSYDVKMKEKGDIPEGYSVSREKKERFSLILESASTNQTSMYLCASRTPGVNTGELFFGEGSRLTVL.